These 27 T cell receptor beta chains originate from one sample sequenced in a study of Tregs in tolerant kidney transplant recipients. Profiling relied on immunoSEQ multiplex PCR, and the TCRdb table lists in-frame clones only, not all of them. The table has some 250,000 clones, 80% to 85% seen once. Sequences were obtained from CD4+ T cells from blood. The source of these receptors is a human donor in good health.

The chain joins TRBV14 to TRBJ1-4; 8 nucleotides line up with TRBD1. Germline values: CDR1 SGHDN, CDR2 FVKESK. This CDR3 comprises 16 residues. With V trimmed by 1 base and J by 7 bases, 8 bases remained unmatched. CDR3 region: CASSQASDRVGEKLFF. Written as DNA, the CDR3 is TGTGCCAGCAGCCAAGCTTCGGACAGGGTAGGTGAAAAACTGTTTTTT.

V and J are TRBV12-1 and TRBJ2-4. TRBV12-1 is tagged as a pseudogene. This CDR3 spans 22 amino acids. The CDR3 DNA reads as TGTGCCAGCAGCTTTATAATAGCGAGGGGGGGACAGCTATCTGAGGCCAAAAACATTCAGTACTTC. It is translated as CASSFIIARGGQLSEAKNIQYF.

The chain carries TRBV4-1 and TRBJ1-5; D is undetermined. Germline V lookup: CDR1 MGHRA, CDR2 YSYEKL. Trimming stripped 1 base from V and 1 base from J, with 5 bases between. This CDR3 is 14 amino acids long. CDR3 residues: CASSQGRSNQPQHF. The CDR3, as DNA: TGCGCCAGCAGCCAAGGACGGAGCAATCAGCCCCAGCATTTT.

The chain carries TRBV6-1 and TRBJ1-5, with D possibly being TRBD1 (5 bases). CDR1 is MNHNS, CDR2 SASEGT, per germline. This CDR3 region has 16 residues. V lost 0 bases, J lost 6 bases, and 15 bases lay in between. This CDR3 reads CASSEALGRAFQPQHF. CDR3 nucleotide sequence: TGTGCCAGCAGTGAAGCTCTAGGCAGGGCATTTCAGCCCCAGCATTTT.

This clone was seen just once. This chain connects TRBV5-8 to TRBJ2-5, with D tentatively TRBD2 (7 bases). Deletions cut 1 base from V and 1 base from J, with 11 bases between. The CDR3 contains 15 residues. Germline V gives CDR1 SGHTS, CDR2 YDEGEE. The CDR3 coding sequence is TGTGCCAGCAGCTTGTGGGAGGGGGTCCAAGAGACCCAGTACTTC. It translates to CASSLWEGVQETQYF.

The genes are TRBV5-8 and TRBJ2-2, with D unresolved. Germline V gives CDR1 SGHTS, CDR2 YDEGEE. The CDR3 spans 17 residues. The germline V and J ends were trimmed by 0 bases and 2 bases, with 14 bases remaining between them. The CDR3 reads CASSLARTLLNTGELFF. DNA of the CDR3: TGTGCCAGCAGCTTGGCCAGGACCCTGCTCAACACCGGGGAGCTGTTTTTT.

In DNA, the CDR3 is TGCGCCAGCAGCGTTGGACACGCGAACACTGAAGCTTTCTTT. Translating it yields CASSVGHANTEAFF. V is TRBV5-1 and J is TRBJ1-1; a possible D gene is TRBD1 (5 bases). This CDR3 has 14 residues. CDR1 and CDR2 from the germline V gene are SGHRS and YFSETQ. V shed 4 bases and J shed 1 base, with 11 bases lying between them. Drawing the rest from reference TRBV5-1 and TRBJ1-1, the complete variable domain is KAGVTQTPRYLIKTRGQQVTLSCSPISGHRSVSWYQQTPGQGLQFLFEYFSETQRNKGNFPGRFSGRQFSNSRSEMNVSTLELGDSALYLCASSVGHANTEAFFGQGTRLTVV.

The chain employs TRBV11-2 and TRBJ2-5; weak D call: TRBD2 (5 bases). Per germline, CDR1 SGHAT and CDR2 FQNNGV. V lost 1 base and J 3 bases, leaving 9 bases between the germline ends. This CDR3 is 14 amino acids long. This CDR3 is CASSLGLGEETQYF. CDR3 DNA: TGTGCCAGCAGCTTAGGTCTGGGAGAAGAGACCCAGTACTTC.

The J gene is TRBJ1-1, the V gene TRBV2, with a weak D call TRBD1 (5 bases). Germline CDR1 SNHLY, CDR2 FYNNEI. The CDR3 consists of 14 residues. With 6 bases removed from V and 10 bases from J, the gap between germline ends came to 21 bases. The DNA for the CDR3 is TGTGCCAGCAGGGCCCACGGGACCGCTTCAGCAGCTTTCTTT. Residues: CASRAHGTASAAFF. Supplemented by reference TRBV2 and TRBJ1-1, the full variable domain reads EPEVTQTPSHQVTQMGQEVILRCVPISNHLYFYWYRQILGQKVEFLVSFYNNEISEKSEIFDDQFSVERPDGSNFTLKIRSTKLEDSAMYFCASRAHGTASAAFFGQGTRLTVV.

The chain combines TRBV19 with TRBJ1-1; D is unclear. This CDR3 has 14 residues. CDR1 and CDR2 from the germline V gene are LNHDA and SQIVND (reference sequence). Deletions cut 2 bases from V and 0 bases from J, with 7 bases between. CDR3 sequence: CASSIRPMNTEAFF. CDR3 in DNA: TGTGCCAGTAGTATACGCCCAATGAACACTGAAGCTTTCTTT.

The rearrangement joins TRBV19 to TRBJ2-4, with 7 bases lining up with TRBD1. Losses at the gene ends were 3 bases for V and 2 bases for J; bases not matched to a gene: 16. CDR3 length: 19 residues. The germline V gene encodes CDR1 LNHDA and CDR2 SQIVND (reference sequence). The chain's CDR3 is CASSIGDHRGSHTKNIQYF. CDR3 DNA: TGTGCCAGTAGTATCGGCGACCACAGGGGCTCTCATACCAAAAACATTCAGTACTTC.

The rearrangement links TRBV6-5 to TRBJ2-7; TRBD1 matches 9 bases. This CDR3 is built from 14 residues. The V gene's germline CDR1 is MNHEY and CDR2 SVGAGI. V shed 2 bases and J 1 base; nucleotides not matched to a gene: 0. The CDR3 protein is CASSYDRGSYEQYF. The CDR3 DNA sequence: TGTGCCAGCAGTTACGACAGGGGGTCCTACGAGCAGTACTTC.

This clone was seen a handful of times. The rearrangement uses TRBV7-3 and TRBJ2-1, with D possibly TRBD2 on 5 matching bases. The CDR3 is 15 residues long. Germline V gene data show CDR1 as SGHTA and CDR2 as FQGTGA. The V and J ends lost 0 bases and 2 bases respectively, with 8 bases between them. The chain's CDR3 is CASSLTPGAYNEQFF. The CDR3 nucleotides read TGTGCCAGCAGCTTAACCCCCGGGGCCTACAATGAGCAGTTCTTC. Full variable domain (rest looked up from reference TRBV7-3 and TRBJ2-1): GAGVSQTPSNKVTEKGKYVELRCDPISGHTALYWYRQSLGQGPEFLIYFQGTGAADDSGLPNDRFFAVRPEGSVSTLKIQRTERGDSAVYLCASSLTPGAYNEQFFGPGTRLTVL.

The chain joins TRBV4-1 to TRBJ2-3; a weak D match, TRBD1 (5 bases). The CDR3 spans 15 residues. Germline V gene sequence: CDR1 MGHRA, CDR2 YSYEKL. With 1 base removed from V and 4 bases from J, the gap between germline ends came to 12 bases. The CDR3 DNA follows: TGCGCCAGCAGCCAAGCCCCAGGGCTAGCAGATACGCAGTATTTT. Translated, it gives CASSQAPGLADTQYF.

The rearrangement links TRBV7-3 to TRBJ1-3, with 9 nucleotides matching TRBD1. With 3 bases clipped from V and 0 bases from J, the junction kept 0 bases outside the gene matches. The CDR3 totals 15 residues. The germline V gene encodes CDR1 SGHTA and CDR2 FQGTGA. CDR3 nucleotide sequence: TGTGCCAGCAGCTTGGACAGGGGCTCTGGAAACACCATATATTTT. The encoded protein is CASSLDRGSGNTIYF.

This clone showed up just a few times. This chain connects TRBV11-3 to TRBJ2-5; D is possibly TRBD1 (5 bases). This CDR3 has 17 amino acids. Trimming pared 4 bases from V and 4 bases from J, leaving 22 bases between. Germline CDR1 SGHNT, CDR2 YENEEA. The CDR3 bases are TGTGCCAGCAGCTCCCAGGCCTTAAGGGCCCAGGGAGAGACCCAGTACTTC. Translated, it gives CASSSQALRAQGETQYF. Full variable domain (missing parts from reference TRBV11-3 and TRBJ2-5): EAGVVQSPRYKIIEKKQPVAFWCNPISGHNTLYWYLQNLGQGPELLIRYENEEAVDDSQLPKDRFSAERLKGVDSTLKIQPAELGDSAVYLCASSSQALRAQGETQYFGPGTRLLVL.

The chain employs TRBV5-1 and TRBJ2-3, with a tentative D call TRBD2 (6 bases). The germline CDR1 and CDR2 sequences are SGHRS and YFSETQ. This CDR3 is 15 amino acids long. Deletions cut 2 bases from V and 3 bases from J, with 13 bases between. This CDR3 reads CASSLSLAITDTQYF. The CDR3 DNA reads as TGCGCCAGCAGCTTAAGCCTAGCGATAACAGATACGCAGTATTTT. Full variable domain (remainder filled in from reference TRBV5-1 and TRBJ2-3): KAGVTQTPRYLIKTRGQQVTLSCSPISGHRSVSWYQQTPGQGLQFLFEYFSETQRNKGNFPGRFSGRQFSNSRSEMNVSTLELGDSALYLCASSLSLAITDTQYFGPGTRLTVL.

The chain combines TRBV15 with TRBJ1-1; D uncertain. The V gene's germline CDR1 is LNHNV and CDR2 YYDKDF (reference sequence). The CDR3 is 16 amino acids. The V and J ends lost 1 base and 0 bases respectively, with 12 bases between them. CDR3 in amino acids: CATSRVGFGMNTEAFF. The CDR3 DNA sequence: TGTGCCACCAGCAGAGTGGGTTTCGGTATGAACACTGAAGCTTTCTTT.

The CDR3 DNA follows: TGTGCCAGCAGCTTAGGACGGACAGGGGGGAGCAATCAGCCCCAGCATTTT. It specifies CASSLGRTGGSNQPQHF. The rearrangement links TRBV11-2 to TRBJ1-5, with TRBD1 matching over 10 bases. The CDR3 runs 17 residues. V trimming: 1 base; J trimming: 1 base; junction bases outside the gene matches: 4. Germline values: CDR1 SGHAT, CDR2 FQNNGV.

The chain uses TRBV5-1 and TRBJ2-2; D may be TRBD2 (6 bases). Trimming stripped 5 bases from V and 0 bases from J, with 11 bases between. The V gene's germline CDR1 is SGHRS and CDR2 YFSETQ. There are 15 residues in the CDR3. CDR3 sequence reads: CASSGGASNTGELFF. The CDR3 DNA reads as TGCGCCAGCAGTGGAGGGGCCTCGAACACCGGGGAGCTGTTTTTT.

This chain links TRBV7-8 with TRBJ2-5; 7 bases map to TRBD2. Trimming took 0 bases from V and 4 from J; bases not matched to a gene: 8. The germline V gene has CDR1 SGHVS and CDR2 FQNEAQ. This CDR3 has 16 amino acids. CDR3 loop: CASSLARAGRGETQYF. The CDR3 DNA reads as TGTGCCAGCAGCTTAGCCAGAGCGGGGAGGGGAGAGACCCAGTACTTC.

The gene calls are TRBV5-1 and TRBJ1-4, with 10 bases that match TRBD1. The V and J ends lost 7 bases and 0 bases, in that order; junction bases with no gene match: 12. The CDR3 extends over 18 amino acids. In germline, CDR1 is SGHRS, CDR2 YFSETQ. CDR3 nucleotides: TGCGCCAGCCAGCATCGGACAGGGGGAGCGGCAACTAATGAAAAACTGTTTTTT. It specifies CASQHRTGGAATNEKLFF.

CDR3 DNA: TGCGCCAGCAGCTTGGGGGACATCTCCTACAATGAGCAGTTCTTC. Protein product: CASSLGDISYNEQFF. The J gene is TRBJ2-1, the V gene TRBV5-1; TRBD1 is a possible D gene (6 bases). This CDR3 has 15 residues. V was pared by 0 bases and J by 0 bases, with 7 bases between. Germline-derived CDR1 and CDR2 are SGHRS and YFSETQ.

The chain combines TRBV2 with TRBJ2-5; TRBD1 matches 7 bases. CDR3 length: 14 amino acids. The V gene's germline CDR1 is SNHLY and CDR2 FYNNEI. V lost 4 bases, J lost 4 bases, and 6 bases stayed unmatched. CDR3 in amino acids: CASSGSGGLETQYF. For the CDR3, the DNA is TGTGCCAGCAGTGGGTCAGGGGGTTTAGAGACCCAGTACTTC.

The rearrangement joins TRBV6-5 to TRBJ2-7; D remains ambiguous. V lost 6 bases to trimming and J lost 7 bases, with 10 bases between them. This CDR3 is built from 11 residues. In germline, CDR1 is MNHEY, CDR2 SVGAGI. CDR3 sequence reads: CASSSFGEQYF. In nucleotides, the CDR3 is TGTGCCAGCAGCTCCTTCGGAGAGCAGTACTTC.

The V gene is TRBV6-5, the J gene TRBJ2-6, with D hard to call. Germline CDR1 and CDR2: MNHEY and SVGAGI. This CDR3 has 16 residues. V lost 0 bases, J lost 0 bases, and 6 bases lay in between. For the CDR3, the DNA is TGTGCCAGCAGTTACTCGATAGGCTCTGGGGCCAACGTCCTGACTTTC. Its translation is CASSYSIGSGANVLTF.

The chain carries TRBV11-2 and TRBJ1-1, with 8 bases fitting TRBD1. This CDR3 is built from 17 residues. With 5 bases clipped from V and 0 bases from J, the junction kept 11 bases outside the gene matches. CDR1 is SGHAT, CDR2 FQNNGV, per germline. The CDR3 reads CASSLRQGTFLNTEAFF. CDR3 bases: TGTGCCAGCAGCCTGAGACAGGGGACTTTTTTGAACACTGAAGCTTTCTTT.